Below, 24 T cell receptor beta chains from the same sample are listed, as sequenced in a study of identifying expanded T cells in peripheral blood. Method: immunoSEQ multiplex PCR; TCRdb's copy keeps in-frame clones and lacks some. The data hold 97,000 or so clones, with 70% to 90% observed a single time. Specimen: blood. The receptors here all came from a person aged 18 to 75 in good health.

This clone was seen just once. The V call is TRBV25-1, the J call TRBJ1-2; D not resolved. The CDR3 is 13 residues long. Germline V gene lookup returns CDR1 MGHDK and CDR2 SYGVNS. Trimming removed 6 bases at V and 1 base at J, with 9 bases between. The CDR3 is CASSRELNYGYTF. CDR3 bases: TGTGCCAGCAGCCGGGAGCTTAACTATGGCTACACCTTC.

V usage is TRBV27 and J usage is TRBJ2-7; 8 nucleotides agree with TRBD1. Looked up from germline, CDR1 is MNHEY and CDR2 is SMNVEV (reference sequence). After removal of 3 bases from V and 4 bases from J, the junction contained 8 bases not matched to a gene. The CDR3 totals 15 residues. The chain's CDR3 is CASSFAGTGEYEQYF. The CDR3 DNA follows: TGTGCCAGCAGTTTCGCCGGGACAGGAGAATACGAGCAGTACTTC.

The V call is TRBV7-6, the J call TRBJ2-5; D possibly corresponds to TRBD2 (6 bases). Germline CDR1 reads SGHVS; CDR2 reads FNYEAQ. With 1 base removed from V and 5 bases from J, the gap between germline ends came to 11 bases. This CDR3 contains 14 residues. CDR3 residues: CASSLVSSVETQYF. In nucleotides, the CDR3 is TGTGCCAGCAGCTTAGTTTCTAGCGTGGAGACCCAGTACTTC.

The gene calls are TRBV7-3 and TRBJ2-3; 15 nucleotides align to TRBD2. The CDR3 extends over 16 amino acids. V shed 3 bases and J 3 bases; nucleotides not matched to a gene: 1. CDR1 SGHTA and CDR2 FQGTGA come from the germline V gene. The DNA for the CDR3 is TGTGCCAGCAGCTTCGGGACTAGCGGGGGGACAGATACGCAGTATTTT. Translation gives CASSFGTSGGTDTQYF.

This chain links TRBV6-5 with TRBJ2-2; 7 bases agree with TRBD2. The CDR3 has 15 residues. From germline, CDR1 is MNHEY and CDR2 SVGAGI. Trimming removed 0 bases from V and 6 bases from J; junction bases left unmatched: 4. CDR3 nucleotides: TGTGCCAGCAGTTACTCTACTAGCGAGGCCGGGGAGCTGTTTTTT. It codes for CASSYSTSEAGELFF.

This chain links TRBV7-2 with TRBJ1-2; 9 bases fit TRBD1. V shed 5 bases, J shed 8 bases, and the junction held 9 bases outside the gene matches. The germline CDR1 and CDR2 sequences are SGHTA and FQGNSA. The CDR3 length is 14 residues. CDR3 sequence reads: CASSNRDRVDGYTF. The CDR3 coding sequence is TGTGCCAGCAGCAACCGGGACAGGGTCGACGGCTACACCTTC.

This chain links TRBV18 with TRBJ2-3; unclear D gene. Trimming stripped 1 base from V and 0 bases from J, with 8 bases between. The CDR3 has 15 residues. CDR1 is KGHSH and CDR2 is LQKENI in the germline V gene. CDR3 amino acids: CASSPLPGSTDTQYF. CDR3 DNA sequence: TGTGCCAGCTCACCACTACCGGGCAGCACAGATACGCAGTATTTT.

This sequence joins TRBV7-9 and TRBJ1-1, with D maybe TRBD1 (6 bases). Trimming removed 5 bases at V and 7 bases at J, with 20 bases between. Germline V gene sequence: CDR1 SEHNR, CDR2 FQNEAQ (reference sequence). The CDR3 has 15 residues. CDR3 sequence: CASSATGPLQGEAFF. The CDR3 DNA is TGTGCCAGCAGCGCAACAGGGCCCCTACAGGGTGAAGCTTTCTTT.

J is TRBJ1-3 and V is TRBV5-6; D is undetermined. Germline loops: CDR1 SGHDT, CDR2 YYEEEE. The CDR3 consists of 14 residues. V was cut by 2 bases and J by 0 bases, with 6 bases left in between. DNA of the CDR3: TGTGCCAGCAGCTTCAGGTCCTCTGGAAACACCATATATTTT. Translated, it gives CASSFRSSGNTIYF.

The V gene is TRBV6-6, the J gene TRBJ2-1; D unresolved. The CDR3 sequence is 12 residues long. Germline assignment: CDR1 MNHNY and CDR2 SVGAGI (reference sequence). The V gene lost 3 bases and the J gene lost 7 bases, with 7 bases spanning the gap. DNA for the CDR3: TGTGCCAGCAGTTATCATGGGAATGAGCAGTTCTTC. It codes for CASSYHGNEQFF.

The V gene is TRBV4-3, the J gene TRBJ2-5; 13 bases match TRBD2. Trimming took 0 bases from V and 5 from J; bases not matched to a gene: 6. Germline assignment: CDR1 LGHNA and CDR2 YSLEER. This CDR3 contains 17 residues. CDR3 residues: CASSQDLLAGGLETQYF. CDR3 bases: TGCGCCAGCAGCCAAGATTTACTAGCGGGGGGGCTGGAGACCCAGTACTTC.

V usage is TRBV4-1 and J usage is TRBJ1-4; 7 positions match TRBD1. Germline-derived CDR1 and CDR2 are MGHRA and YSYEKL. The CDR3 totals 14 residues. Trimming took 3 bases from V and 8 from J; bases not matched to a gene: 6. In DNA form, the CDR3 reads TGCGCCAGCAGCCAGACGGGACAGAGGGAAAAACTGTTTTTT. Its protein is CASSQTGQREKLFF.

J is TRBJ2-3 and V is TRBV25-1; D not resolved. The CDR3 covers 11 residues. Germline V lookup: CDR1 MGHDK, CDR2 SYGVNS. V shed 8 bases and J shed 6 bases, with 9 bases lying between them. The CDR3 region has the DNA TGTGCCAGCGCATCCGTGGATACGCAGTATTTT. This codes for CASASVDTQYF.

This chain links TRBV18 with TRBJ1-4, with TRBD1 identical over 7 bases. The J segment lost 7 bases and the V segment lost 6 bases, leaving 5 bases of the junction unmatched. From germline, CDR1 is KGHSH and CDR2 LQKENI. The CDR3 has 13 residues. CDR3 coding DNA: TGTGCCAGCTCGGCGACAGGGCGTGAAAAACTGTTTTTT. As protein: CASSATGREKLFF.

The V call is TRBV25-1, the J call TRBJ1-1; 12 bases line up with TRBD1. V dropped 6 bases and J dropped 8; count of bases not matched to a gene: 4. There are 13 residues in the CDR3. From germline, CDR1 is MGHDK and CDR2 SYGVNS. The DNA for the CDR3 is TGTGCCAGCAGGTTCGGGACAGGGGGCGAAGCTTTCTTT. Amino acids: CASRFGTGGEAFF.

This clone was observed a single time. V usage is TRBV15 and J usage is TRBJ2-7; TRBD1 aligns across 8 bases. Germline V gives CDR1 LNHNV, CDR2 YYDKDF (reference sequence). The CDR3 spans 14 residues. J was trimmed by 1 base and V by 6 bases; bases with no gene match: 5. The CDR3 nucleotides read TGTGCCACCAGTTTCGACAGGGGTTCCTACGAGCAGTACTTC. Protein sequence: CATSFDRGSYEQYF.

This clone was counted a few times. The V gene is TRBV6-6, the J gene TRBJ2-7; 9 nucleotides align to TRBD2. This CDR3 is built from 15 residues. With V trimmed by 5 bases and J by 3 bases, 8 bases remained unmatched. Germline V gene sequence: CDR1 MNHNY, CDR2 SVGAGI (reference sequence). The CDR3 reads CASSPWASGNYEQYF. The CDR3 DNA is TGTGCCAGCAGTCCCTGGGCTAGCGGGAACTACGAGCAGTACTTC.

The chain has TRBV28 and TRBJ2-3; the match to TRBD1 covers 7 bases. Germline CDR1 is MDHEN and CDR2 is SYDVKM. The CDR3 loop spans 16 amino acids. With 6 bases clipped from V and 2 bases from J, the junction kept 11 bases outside the gene matches. The CDR3 is CASRGWTGQNTDTQYF. The DNA of the CDR3 is TGTGCCAGCAGGGGTTGGACAGGCCAAAACACAGATACGCAGTATTTT.

The genes are TRBV5-1 and TRBJ2-5, with D tentatively TRBD1 (6 bases). The CDR3 is made up of 13 amino acids. Trimming pared 5 bases from V and 0 bases from J, leaving 8 bases between. Germline CDR1 SGHRS, CDR2 YFSETQ. CDR3 DNA sequence: TGCGCCAGCAGAGGGACAAACCAAGAGACCCAGTACTTC. Its protein product is CASRGTNQETQYF.

The chain combines TRBV4-3 with TRBJ2-7; possibly TRBD2 for D (5 bases). V was cut by 0 bases and J by 6 bases, with 12 bases left in between. CDR1 is LGHNA, CDR2 YSLEER, per germline. This CDR3 region has 14 residues. The CDR3 is CASSQEILASEQYF. CDR3 DNA: TGCGCCAGCAGCCAAGAGATTCTAGCAAGCGAGCAGTACTTC.

V and J are TRBV27 and TRBJ2-1, with D possibly matching TRBD1 (5 bases). This CDR3 contains 14 residues. With 6 bases removed from V and 15 bases from J, the gap between germline ends came to 24 bases. In germline, CDR1 is MNHEY, CDR2 SMNVEV (reference sequence). CDR3 amino acids: CASRSAGLSFPVFF. DNA for the CDR3: TGTGCCAGCAGGTCGGCAGGGTTGTCTTTTCCTGTGTTCTTC.

This sequence joins TRBV6-1 and TRBJ1-5; 8 nucleotides line up with TRBD1. CDR1 and CDR2 from the germline V gene are MNHNS and SASEGT. The trim removed 4 bases at V and 5 bases at J, leaving 10 bases unmatched. The CDR3 contains 16 residues. This CDR3 is CASSARRTGYDQPQHF. CDR3 in DNA: TGTGCCAGCAGTGCTAGACGGACAGGGTATGATCAGCCCCAGCATTTT.

This chain's CDR3 is CASTPTGGGGTEAFF. CDR3 nucleotides: TGTGCCAGTACCCCCACAGGGGGCGGTGGCACTGAAGCTTTCTTT. The chain joins TRBV19 to TRBJ1-1; 9 bases agree with TRBD1. V trimming: 7 bases; J trimming: 4 bases; junction bases outside the gene matches: 10. CDR1 is LNHDA and CDR2 is SQIVND in the germline V gene (reference sequence). The CDR3 covers 15 residues. Full variable domain (missing parts from reference TRBV19 and TRBJ1-1): DGGITQSPKYLFRKEGQNVTLSCEQNLNHDAMYWYRQDPGQGLRLIYYSQIVNDFQKGDIAEGYSVSREKKESFPLTVTSAQKNPTAFYLCASTPTGGGGTEAFFGQGTRLTVV.

This clone was observed once. At one of its ends the junction is not consistent with the germline gene, which may arise from a read error. The chain recombines TRBV7-3 with TRBJ2-1, with D possibly called TRBD1 or TRBD2 (5 bases each). CDR1 SGHTA and CDR2 FQGTGA come from the germline V gene. CDR3 length equals 14 residues. The CDR3 nucleotides are TGTGCCAGCAGATTAAGTCTCGAGGGGAATGAGCAGTTCTTC. Translated, it gives CASRLSLEGNEQFF.